The rows below give T cell receptor beta chains drawn from one sample of a study of T cells in Graves' hyperthyroidism and ophthalmopathy. Using its own MiXCR run on the multiplex PCR reads, TCRdb lists one record per CDR3 protein. The data hold 200,000 or so distinct CDR3 sequences, with about 15% observed a single time. Sequenced sample: blood. These receptors were taken from a woman aged 45-60 years with Graves' hyperthyroidism. The CDR3 runs from the conserved cysteine through the conserved F or W. A D gene is named only where the DNA matches it firmly. Clone sizes are given selectively: once, few, many, or a class where the clone is expanded.

j_call,d_call,clone_size,cdr3_length,v_call,cdr3_aa,cdr3_nt
TRBJ2-3,.,many,14,TRBV7-6,CASSLGVLPDTQYF,TGTGCCAGCAGCTTAGGAGTTCTCCCGGATACGCAGTATTTT
TRBJ2-1,.,many,15,TRBV29-1,CSVDNRDSDYNEQFF,TGCAGCGTAGACAACCGGGACTCCGATTACAATGAGCAGTTCTTC
TRBJ2-7,TRBD1,many,15,TRBV6-5,CASSYSGDSSYEQYF,TGTGCCAGCAGTTACTCAGGGGACAGCTCCTACGAGCAGTACTTC
TRBJ1-1,.,.,16,TRBV20-1,CSALPRENWLRTEAFF,TGCAGTGCTCTCCCCAGGGAGAATTGGCTTCGCACTGAAGCTTTCTTT
TRBJ1-5,.,many,15,TRBV6-1,CASSMDRRRGQPQHF,TGTGCCAGCAGTATGGACAGAAGAAGGGGTCAGCCCCAGCATTTT
TRBJ2-2,.,few,14,TRBV2,CASRKDRYTGELFF,TGTGCCAGCAGAAAGGACAGATACACCGGGGAGCTGTTTTTT
TRBJ1-5,.,many,14,TRBV5-6,CASSSGPQNQPQHF,TGTGCCAGCAGTTCTGGACCGCAGAATCAGCCCCAGCATTTT
TRBJ2-1,.,few,14,TRBV6-1,CASRRTRVLNEQFF,TGTGCCAGCAGAAGGACACGAGTCTTAAATGAGCAGTTCTTC
TRBJ1-5,TRBD1,.,17,TRBV7-9,CAPSGDRGIRSNQPQHF,TGTGCCCCCAGTGGGGACAGGGGGATTAGAAGCAATCAGCCCCAGCATTTT
TRBJ1-1,.,many,12,TRBV6-1,CASRSGVTEAFF,TGTGCCAGCAGGTCAGGGGTCACTGAAGCTTTCTTT
TRBJ1-1,TRBD1,few,13,TRBV30,CAWRGTGDTEAFF,TGTGCCTGGAGGGGGACAGGGGACACTGAAGCTTTCTTT
TRBJ1-6,.,many,13,TRBV28,CAYGQSHNSPLHF,TGTGCCTACGGACAGAGTCATAATTCACCCCTCCACTTT
TRBJ1-5,.,few,13,TRBV19,CASSRASDQPQHF,TGTGCCAGTAGCAGGGCCTCGGATCAGCCCCAGCATTTT
TRBJ2-7,TRBD2,many,15,TRBV11-2,CASSLDGEGSYEQYF,TGTGCCAGCAGCTTAGATGGGGAGGGGTCCTACGAGCAGTACTTC
TRBJ1-2,.,many,16,TRBV27,CASSLGIPERGYGYTF,TGTGCCAGCAGTTTAGGTATTCCCGAGAGGGGCTATGGCTACACCTTC
TRBJ1-6,TRBD1,few,14,TRBV29-1,CSVPGQGADSPLHF,TGCAGCGTCCCCGGACAGGGAGCGGATTCACCCCTCCACTTT
TRBJ2-1,TRBD1,few,15,TRBV19,CASSNPGTGDNEQFF,TGTGCCAGTAGCAATCCCGGGACAGGCGACAATGAGCAGTTCTTC
TRBJ1-1,.,many,17,TRBV11-2,CASSLFSGDFLNTEAFF,TGTGCCAGCAGCTTATTTAGTGGGGATTTCCTGAACACTGAAGCTTTCTTT
TRBJ2-2,.,many,14,TRBV9,CASRDPSRTGELFF,TGTGCCAGCAGGGATCCGAGTCGTACCGGGGAGCTGTTTTTT
TRBJ2-1,TRBD2,many,17,TRBV5-1,CASSITPGTSPYNEQFF,TGCGCCAGCAGCATAACACCCGGGACTAGCCCTTACAATGAGCAGTTCTTC
TRBJ2-4,.,few,14,TRBV20-1,CSASGAVSKNIQYF,TGCAGTGCTAGTGGAGCCGTCTCCAAAAACATTCAGTACTTC
TRBJ1-2,.,many,13,TRBV20-1,CSASPKSDYGYTF,TGCAGTGCTAGTCCGAAATCCGATTATGGCTACACCTTC
TRBJ2-1,.,once,16,TRBV10-3,CAISGVAELYYNEQFF,TGTGCCATCAGTGGAGTCGCCGAACTATATTACAATGAGCAGTTCTTC
TRBJ2-3,.,many,15,TRBV11-2,CASSLEGGRADTQYF,TGTGCCAGCAGCTTAGAGGGGGGCAGGGCAGATACGCAGTATTTT
TRBJ2-1,TRBD2,many,14,TRBV6-1,CATYGLARPNEQFF,TGTGCCACCTATGGACTAGCGAGGCCTAATGAGCAGTTCTTC
TRBJ2-1,TRBD1,.,14,TRBV12-3/TRBV12-4,CASSLTGGSGEQFF,TGTGCCAGCAGTTTAACAGGGGGTTCAGGTGAGCAGTTCTTC
TRBJ2-1,TRBD1,many,15,TRBV11-2,CASSLSGTGYNEQFF,TGTGCCAGCAGCTTATCCGGGACAGGCTACAATGAGCAGTTCTTC
TRBJ2-3,.,few,15,TRBV10-3,CAISRGPHGTDTQYF,TGTGCCATCAGTCGTGGGCCCCATGGCACAGATACGCAGTATTTT
TRBJ1-1,.,.,15,TRBV12-3/TRBV12-4,CASIITQGRGTEAFF,TGTGCCAGCATTATAACTCAGGGTCGGGGCACTGAAGCTTTCTTT
TRBJ1-2,.,many,15,TRBV12-3/TRBV12-4,CASSPGPRRDYGYTF,TGTGCCAGCAGTCCCGGACCGAGACGAGACTATGGCTACACCTTC
TRBJ2-7,.,many,12,TRBV30,CAWSGTGWEQYF,TGTGCCTGGAGTGGTACAGGATGGGAGCAGTACTTC
TRBJ1-2,.,.,13,TRBV29-1,CSAEQNINYGYTF,TGCAGCGCTGAACAGAATATTAACTATGGCTACACCTTC
TRBJ1-5,.,few,13,TRBV24-1,CATSEDGNQPQHF,TGTGCCACCAGTGAGGACGGAAATCAGCCCCAGCATTTT
TRBJ2-7,.,many,12,TRBV5-6,CASTTDHYEQYF,TGTGCCAGCACAACAGACCACTACGAGCAGTACTTC
TRBJ1-2,.,many,14,TRBV30,CAWIRDVLNYGYTF,TGTGCCTGGATAAGGGACGTTCTTAACTATGGCTACACCTTC
TRBJ2-7,.,.,14,TRBV5-1,CASSHEGSPYEQYF,TGCGCCAGCAGCCACGAGGGTTCTCCCTACGAGCAGTACTTC